This is a list of T cell receptor beta chains from one sample in a study of response to subunit inactivated influenza vaccine. In TCRdb, the RT-PCR reads were re-called with MiXCR into one record per CDR3 protein. The data contain more than 500,000 distinct CDR3 sequences, around 11% of them singletons. These same data were also listed under a study on T cells expressing NK-cell markers.

The source material was PBMCs from blood, sampled on the day of vaccination. The receptors derive from a middle-aged man who received an inactivated influenza vaccine. Each CDR3 is given with its conserved first and last residue. The D gene is left open where the match is weak. Clone size is given for some rows only: seen once, a few or many times, or a class if the clone is expanded.

J gene | CDR3 length | D gene | V gene | clone size | CDR3 DNA | CDR3 protein
TRBJ1-4 | 14 | TRBD1 | TRBV2 | many | TGTGCCAGCCGGGACAGGGTAGGGAGTGAAAAACTGTTTTTT | CASRDRVGSEKLFF
TRBJ2-7 | 17 | TRBD1 | TRBV7-2 | few | TGTGCCAGCAGCTCAGGGACAGATTTCTTTAGTGCCTACGAGCAGTACTTC | CASSSGTDFFSAYEQYF
TRBJ2-7 | 14 | - | TRBV12-3/TRBV12-4 | - | TGTGCCAGCTGTATTCACAGGAGAAACTACGAGCAGTACTTC | CASCIHRRNYEQYF
TRBJ2-2 | 20 | TRBD1 | TRBV11-1 | - | TGTGCCAGCAGCTTCCCCTTACCGGGACAGGGGGTGAAGAACACCGGGGAGCTGTTTTTT | CASSFPLPGQGVKNTGELFF
TRBJ2-5 | 11 | - | TRBV15 | few | TGTGCCACCAGCACTACCGAAACCCAGTACTTC | CATSTTETQYF
TRBJ2-1 | 17 | TRBD2 | TRBV3-1 | - | TGTGCCAGCAGCAACACTCCCGGGACTACAACCTACAATGAGCAGTCCTTC | CASSNTPGTTTYNEQSF
TRBJ1-2 | 14 | - | TRBV20-1 | - | TGCAGTGCTAGAGGTGGCGACAGCCTCTATGGCTACACCTTC | CSARGGDSLYGYTF
TRBJ2-4 | 13 | - | TRBV3-1 | many | TGTGCCAGCAGCCAAGCGGGACGCAACATTCAGTACTTC | CASSQAGRNIQYF
TRBJ2-3 | 18 | TRBD2 | TRBV27 | - | TGTGCCAGCAGTCCGGGACTAGCGGGAGGGCTCCGCACAGATACGCAGTATTTT | CASSPGLAGGLRTDTQYF
TRBJ2-1 | 18 | TRBD2 | TRBV11-2 | few | TGTGCCAGCAGCTTAAGGGGCGGCCTAGCGGGAGTCTACAATGAGCAGTTCTTC | CASSLRGGLAGVYNEQFF
TRBJ2-1 | 13 | - | TRBV11-2 | many | TGTGCCAGCAGCTTAGTGCTAGCCTATGAGCAGTTCTTC | CASSLVLAYEQFF
TRBJ2-7 | 17 | - | TRBV21-1 | few | TGTGCCAGCAGCAAAGAACGGAAGACTGTCGTCTCCTACGAGCAGTACTTC | CASSKERKTVVSYEQYF
TRBJ1-1 | 16 | TRBD1 | TRBV6-1 | few | TGTGCCAGCAGTGAATTGGACAGGAATTCGGGGACTGAAGCTTTCTTT | CASSELDRNSGTEAFF
TRBJ2-5 | 14 | TRBD1 | TRBV30 | - | TGTGCCTGGAACGGACAGGGGGCCGGGGAGACCCAGTACTTC | CAWNGQGAGETQYF
TRBJ2-1 | 16 | - | TRBV20-1 | few | TGCAGTGCTAGAGAAGTGGGGCGGGCCGCATACAATGAGCAGTTCTTC | CSAREVGRAAYNEQFF
TRBJ2-7 | 11 | - | TRBV6-2/TRBV6-3 | - | TGTGCCAGCACCAGGGAAACAGCGCTGTACTTC | CASTRETALYF
TRBJ2-1 | 12 | TRBD1 | TRBV28 | few | TGTGCCAGCAGACGTAGGGGGCATGAGCAGTTCTTC | CASRRRGHEQFF
TRBJ2-4 | 15 | - | TRBV28 | - | TGTGCCAGCAGTTTCCATGGCGGAGGTCCGGGACACTATCACTTC | CASSFHGGGPGHYHF
TRBJ2-1 | 14 | TRBD2 | TRBV20-1 | - | TGCAGTGCCAACCGACTAGCGGAGGGGGCTGAGCAGTTCTTC | CSANRLAEGAEQFF
TRBJ2-5 | 15 | - | TRBV9 | few | TGTGCCAGCAGCCCCAGACAGTCCTTGCAAGAGACCCAGTACTTC | CASSPRQSLQETQYF
TRBJ2-7 | 13 | TRBD1 | TRBV3-1 | - | TGTGCCACTCAAGGACAGGGGATGTACGAGCAGTACTTC | CATQGQGMYEQYF
TRBJ2-7 | 19 | - | TRBV12-3/TRBV12-4 | - | TGTGCCAGCAGTTCCAAGGGTTGGCACCCCGAAAGGAGCTCCTACGAGCAGTACTTC | CASSSKGWHPERSSYEQYF
TRBJ2-7 | 14 | - | TRBV28 | many | TGTGCCAGCAATCCAGGACACACATCCTACGAGCAGTACTTC | CASNPGHTSYEQYF
TRBJ2-7 | 12 | - | TRBV24-1 | few | TGTGCCACCAGTTCCTCCGGGGGCGAGCAGTACTTC | CATSSSGGEQYF
TRBJ2-1 | 15 | - | TRBV29-1 | many | TGCAGCGCTGCGGGGGACAGAGGGGACCCTAATGAGCAGTTCTTC | CSAAGDRGDPNEQFF
TRBJ1-1 | 12 | - | TRBV5-1 | - | TGCGCCAGCAGCTTGGGACAGAGTGAAGCTTTCTTT | CASSLGQSEAFF
TRBJ1-1 | 13 | - | TRBV6-6 | few | TGTGCCAGCAGCCCGTATCAGAGGGCTGAAGCTTTCTTT | CASSPYQRAEAFF
TRBJ2-1 | 16 | - | TRBV24-1 | - | TGTGCCACCAGTGCCGTGGTTCGGACAAGTCGGAGTGAGCAGTTCTTC | CATSAVVRTSRSEQFF
TRBJ1-2 | 12 | TRBD1 | TRBV28 | few | TGTGCCAGCGATGACAGGGGCTATGGCTACACCTTC | CASDDRGYGYTF
TRBJ2-5 | 13 | - | TRBV7-2 | - | TGTGCCAGCAGTCATACGGCGGAAGAGACCCAGTACTTC | CASSHTAEETQYF
TRBJ2-3 | 15 | TRBD1 | TRBV12-3/TRBV12-4 | few | TGTGCCAGCACCCGGAGAGGGGGCGAGGGAGATACGCAGTATTTT | CASTRRGGEGDTQYF
TRBJ1-1 | 16 | - | TRBV6-5 | - | TGTGCCAGCAGTTACTCTACGGGACCTATGGGCACTGAAGCTTTCTTT | CASSYSTGPMGTEAFF
TRBJ2-2 | 15 | - | TRBV5-1 | few | TGCGCCAGCAGCTTCCGGGACGGCGACACCGGGGAGCTGTTTTTT | CASSFRDGDTGELFF
TRBJ1-1 | 13 | - | TRBV2 | - | TGTGCCAGCAGGGAGGACGGGAACACTGAAGCTTTCTTT | CASREDGNTEAFF
TRBJ2-1 | 15 | TRBD1 | TRBV6-5 | - | TGTGCCAGCAGTTCGCCGGGACAGGACTACAATGAGCAGTTCTTC | CASSSPGQDYNEQFF
TRBJ2-7 | 15 | - | TRBV7-9 | - | TGTGCCAGCAGCTTTTATTTCTCCGGTGCGGACGAGCAGTACTTC | CASSFYFSGADEQYF
TRBJ1-5 | 13 | - | TRBV10-3 | - | TGTGCCATCAGTGACTCTATGGGTCAGCCCCAGCATTTT | CAISDSMGQPQHF
TRBJ2-1 | 14 | - | TRBV5-1 | few | TGCGCCAGCAGCCCGGAGCCGGGGTACGGTGAGCAGTTCTTC | CASSPEPGYGEQFF
TRBJ2-1 | 14 | - | TRBV28 | - | TGTGCCAGCAACATCCAGGGGGGCTACAATGAGCAGTTCTTC | CASNIQGGYNEQFF
TRBJ2-3 | 14 | - | TRBV5-1 | few | TGCGCCAGCGGTGAACAGGCCAGCACAGATACGCAGTATTTT | CASGEQASTDTQYF
TRBJ2-1 | 15 | TRBD1 | TRBV9 | - | TGTGCCAGCAGCGTAGCCGGGACAGGATACAATGAGCAGTTCTTC | CASSVAGTGYNEQFF
TRBJ1-4 | 13 | - | TRBV20-1 | - | TGCAGTGCCGCGGGACGGCACTCGGAAAAACTGTTTTTT | CSAAGRHSEKLFF
TRBJ1-2 | 14 | - | TRBV12-3/TRBV12-4 | - | TGTGCCAGCAGTCCGGGAAGGACTAACTATGGCTACACCTTC | CASSPGRTNYGYTF
TRBJ2-1 | 17 | TRBD2 | TRBV10-3 | - | TGTGCCATCAGTCCTACACCCACTAGCGGGAGGGCCTATGAGCAGTTCTTC | CAISPTPTSGRAYEQFF
TRBJ2-1 | 16 | TRBD2 | TRBV7-8 | few | TGTGCCAGCAGCCCCCGACTAGCGGGATCATACAATGAGCAGTTCTTC | CASSPRLAGSYNEQFF
TRBJ2-1 | 13 | TRBD2 | TRBV20-1 | few | TGCAGTGCTAAGCGGGGGGCCGAGAATGAGCAGTTCTTC | CSAKRGAENEQFF
TRBJ2-5 | 16 | TRBD2 | TRBV7-9 | few | TGTGCCAGCAGCTTAGCGGTCGGACTAGCGAGCGAGACCCAGTACTTC | CASSLAVGLASETQYF
TRBJ2-3 | 15 | - | TRBV4-3 | - | TGCGCCAGCAGCCAAGAATACAGGGCGTGGGATACGCAGTATTTT | CASSQEYRAWDTQYF
TRBJ2-1 | 16 | TRBD2 | TRBV6-2/TRBV6-3 | few | TGTGCCAGCAGTTACTCTGATCCGGGAGGGGGGTATGAGCAGTTCTTC | CASSYSDPGGGYEQFF